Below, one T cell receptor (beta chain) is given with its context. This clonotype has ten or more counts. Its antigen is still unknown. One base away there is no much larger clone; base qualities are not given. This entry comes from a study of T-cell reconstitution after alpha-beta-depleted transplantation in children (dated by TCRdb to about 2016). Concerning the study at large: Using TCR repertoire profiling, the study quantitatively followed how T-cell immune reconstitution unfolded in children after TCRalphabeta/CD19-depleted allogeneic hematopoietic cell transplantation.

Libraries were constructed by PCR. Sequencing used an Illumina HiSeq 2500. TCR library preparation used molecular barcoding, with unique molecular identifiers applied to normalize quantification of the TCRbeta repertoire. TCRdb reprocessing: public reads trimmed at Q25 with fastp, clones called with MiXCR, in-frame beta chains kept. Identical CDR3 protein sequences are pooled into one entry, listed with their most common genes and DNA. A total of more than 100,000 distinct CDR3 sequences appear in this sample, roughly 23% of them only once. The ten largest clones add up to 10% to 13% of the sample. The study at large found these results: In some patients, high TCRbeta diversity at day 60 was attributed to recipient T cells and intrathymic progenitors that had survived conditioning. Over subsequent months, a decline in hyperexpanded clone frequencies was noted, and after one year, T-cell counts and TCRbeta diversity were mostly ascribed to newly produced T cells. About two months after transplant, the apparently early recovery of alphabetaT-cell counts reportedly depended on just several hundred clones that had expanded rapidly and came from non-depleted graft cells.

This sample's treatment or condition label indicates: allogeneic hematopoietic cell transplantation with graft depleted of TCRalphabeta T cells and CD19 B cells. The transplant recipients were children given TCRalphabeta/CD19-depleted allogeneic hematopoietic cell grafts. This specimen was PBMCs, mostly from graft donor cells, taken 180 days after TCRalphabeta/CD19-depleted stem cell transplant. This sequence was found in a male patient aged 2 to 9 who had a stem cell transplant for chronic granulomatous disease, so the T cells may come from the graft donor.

For the CDR3, the sequence is CSATFSNEQFF. DNA sequence: TGCAGTGCTACTTTTTCCAATGAGCAGTTCTTC. Recombination connected TRBV20-1 to TRBJ2-1; confidence is insufficient to name the D gene. CDR1 and CDR2 (DFQATT, SNEGSKA) derive from the germline V gene (reference sequence). Including the terminal cysteine and phenylalanine, the CDR3 comprises 11 residues. This entry keeps only the CDR3 DNA: 33 bases, framed from base 1. V and J lose 4 bases and 6 bases, and a span of 7 bases separates them.